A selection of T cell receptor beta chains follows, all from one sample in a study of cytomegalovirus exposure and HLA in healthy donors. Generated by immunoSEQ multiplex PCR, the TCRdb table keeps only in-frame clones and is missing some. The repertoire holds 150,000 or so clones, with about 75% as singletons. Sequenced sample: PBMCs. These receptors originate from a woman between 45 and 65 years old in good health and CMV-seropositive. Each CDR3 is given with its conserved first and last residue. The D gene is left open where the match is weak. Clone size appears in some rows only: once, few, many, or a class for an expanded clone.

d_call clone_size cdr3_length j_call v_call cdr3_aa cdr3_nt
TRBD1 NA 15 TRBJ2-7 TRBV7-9 CASSPGQGAFYEQYF TGTGCCAGCAGCCCCGGACAGGGGGCATTCTACGAGCAGTACTTC
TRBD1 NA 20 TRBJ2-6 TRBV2 CATIRHRGTGPLVGANVLTF TGTGCCACCATAAGGCACAGGGGGACAGGGCCCCTTGTGGGGGCCAACGTCCTGACTTTC
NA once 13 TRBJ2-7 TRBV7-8 CASSLPGSYEQYF TGTGCCAGCAGCTTACCAGGTTCCTACGAGCAGTACTTC
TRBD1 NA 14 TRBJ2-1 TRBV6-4 CASSPQGAGNEQFF TGTGCCAGCAGTCCTCAGGGGGCGGGCAATGAGCAGTTCTTC
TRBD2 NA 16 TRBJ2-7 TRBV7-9 CASSSTTSGAPYEQYF TGTGCCAGCAGTTCAACGACTAGCGGGGCCCCCTACGAGCAGTACTTC
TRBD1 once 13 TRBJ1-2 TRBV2 CASEETGGYGYTF TGTGCCAGTGAAGAGACAGGGGGCTATGGCTACACCTTC
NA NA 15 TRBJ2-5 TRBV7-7 CASSFLGQPQETQYF TGTGCTAGCAGCTTTCTGGGGCAACCCCAAGAGACCCAGTACTTC
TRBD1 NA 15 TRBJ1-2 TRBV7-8 CASSPSGQGHYGYTF TGTGCCAGCAGCCCGTCGGGACAGGGCCACTATGGCTACACCTTC
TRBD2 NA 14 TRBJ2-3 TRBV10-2 CASADGLAGVPRYF TGCGCCAGCGCGGACGGACTAGCGGGAGTCCCTCGGTATTTT
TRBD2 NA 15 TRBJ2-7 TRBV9 CASSPASGVSYEQYF TGTGCCAGCAGCCCGGCTAGCGGGGTTTCCTACGAGCAGTACTTC
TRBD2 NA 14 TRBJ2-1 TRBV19 CASRMGTGGNEQFF TGTGCCAGTAGAATGGGGACGGGGGGCAATGAGCAGTTCTTC
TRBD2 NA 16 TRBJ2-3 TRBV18 CASSPRTSGITDTQYF TGTGCCAGCTCACCTAGGACTAGCGGGATCACAGATACGCAGTATTTT
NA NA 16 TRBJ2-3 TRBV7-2 CASSPGLWSGGDTQYF TGTGCCAGCAGCCCGGGACTTTGGTCGGGCGGAGATACGCAGTATTTT
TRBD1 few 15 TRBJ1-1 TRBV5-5 CASSWGQLPNTEAFF TGTGCCAGCAGCTGGGGACAGCTCCCGAACACTGAAGCTTTCTTT
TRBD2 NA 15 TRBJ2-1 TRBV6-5 CASSYRTSGYNEQFF TGTGCCAGCAGTTACAGGACTAGCGGGTACAATGAGCAGTTCTTC
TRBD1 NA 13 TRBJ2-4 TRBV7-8 CASSPGTVNIQYF TGTGCCAGCAGCCCCGGGACAGTGAACATTCAGTACTTC
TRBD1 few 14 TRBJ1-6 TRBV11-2 CASSAGQGNSPLHF TGTGCCAGCAGCGCGGGACAGGGCAATTCACCCCTCCACTTT
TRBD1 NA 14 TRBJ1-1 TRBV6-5 CASNHRDRAYEAFF TGTGCCAGCAATCACCGGGACAGGGCTTATGAAGCTTTCTTT
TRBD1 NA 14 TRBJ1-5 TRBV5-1 CASSSGQGNQPQHF TGCGCCAGCAGCTCGGGACAGGGTAATCAGCCCCAGCATTTT
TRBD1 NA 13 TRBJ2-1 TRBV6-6 CASSSTGIDEQFF TGTGCCAGCAGCTCGACAGGGATCGATGAGCAGTTCTTC
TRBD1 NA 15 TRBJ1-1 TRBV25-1 CATIDPGQGNTEAFF TGTGCCACCATCGATCCGGGACAGGGGAACACTGAAGCTTTCTTT
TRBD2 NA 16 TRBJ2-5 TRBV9 CASSVDPSGGGETQYF TGTGCCAGCAGCGTAGACCCTAGCGGGGGGGGAGAGACCCAGTACTTC
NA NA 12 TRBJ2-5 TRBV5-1 CASSGQGETQYF TGCGCCAGCAGCGGCCAGGGGGAGACCCAGTACTTC
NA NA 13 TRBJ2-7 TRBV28 CASSLTGNYEQYF TGTGCCAGCAGTTTAACAGGCAACTACGAGCAGTACTTC
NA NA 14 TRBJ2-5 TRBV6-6 CASSYSKLEETQYF TGTGCCAGCAGTTACTCGAAACTTGAAGAGACCCAGTACTTC
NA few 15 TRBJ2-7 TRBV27 CASSPTPDRVYEQYF TGTGCCAGCAGTCCAACTCCGGACAGAGTCTACGAGCAGTACTTC
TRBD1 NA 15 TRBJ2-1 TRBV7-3 CASSLTGQNYNEQFF TGTGCCAGCAGCTTAACGGGACAGAACTACAATGAGCAGTTCTTC
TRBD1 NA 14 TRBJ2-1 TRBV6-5 CASRGTGHYNEQFF TGTGCCAGCAGGGGGACAGGCCACTACAATGAGCAGTTCTTC
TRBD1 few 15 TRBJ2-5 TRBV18 CASSPPGTGGETQYF TGTGCCAGCTCACCACCCGGGACAGGGGGAGAGACCCAGTACTTC
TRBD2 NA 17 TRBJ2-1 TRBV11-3 CASSSTGASGSYNEQFF TGTGCCAGCAGCTCCACGGGGGCTAGCGGGAGTTACAATGAGCAGTTCTTC
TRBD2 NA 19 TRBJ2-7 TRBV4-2 CASSQDIGLAGGPYYEQYF TGTGCCAGCAGCCAAGATATAGGGCTAGCGGGAGGGCCTTACTACGAGCAGTACTTC